Described below is a single T cell receptor beta chain sequence and its context. The antigen remains undetermined. TCR sequencing used cDNA made by reverse transcription of extracted RNA. Assay: immunoSEQ multiplex PCR; the TCRdb copy retains only in-frame clones and omits some. This sample has 180,000 or so clones, with about 47% found just once. The treatment here: oral pan-JAK inhibitor, 5-10 mg twice daily. T lymphocytes (CD4+ and CD8+) were sorted from PBMCs. This sample is drawn from a study of CD8+ T cells in alopecia areata. About the study: Severity in treated patients was scored by percentage of scalp area affected. Study-wide points: The study found that many expanded lesional clones persisted in scalp and blood during tofacitinib.

The germline CDR1 and CDR2 sequences are LNHNV and YYDKDF (reference sequence). The V and J ends lost 8 bases and 1 base respectively, with 15 bases between them. The CDR3 is made up of 15 amino acids. The chain has TRBV15 and TRBJ2-4; D unresolved. The sample was CD8+ T cells sorted from blood, taken at approximately week 52, from a patient treated with tofacitinib. This TCR came from a human donor with alopecia areata. DNA of the CDR3: TGTGCCACCCGGCCCCGACCTGAGGCCAAAAACATTCAGTACTTC. This gives the protein CATRPRPEAKNIQYF. The full variable domain, its missing parts supplied by reference TRBV15 and TRBJ2-4, is DAMVIQNPRYQVTQFGKPVTLSCSQTLNHNVMYWYQQKSSQAPKLLFHYYDKDFNNEADTPDNFQSRRPNTSFCFLDIRSPGLGDTAMYLCATRPRPEAKNIQYFGAGTRLSVL.